Following are 18 T cell receptor beta chains from one sample sequenced in a study of cytotoxic CD8 clonotypes in ibrutinib-treated CLL. Some clones are missing from TCRdb's copy, which holds only in-frame ones; the method was immunoSEQ multiplex PCR. The sample carries approximately 200,000 clones, over 55% recorded once. Sequencing used PBMCs, obtained after 24 months of ibrutinib treatment. Source of these receptors: a human donor with chronic lymphocytic leukemia.

V is TRBV7-3 and J is TRBJ2-1; TRBD2 matches 8 bases. In germline, CDR1 is SGHTA, CDR2 FQGTGA. The CDR3 has 14 amino acids. Trimming took 5 bases from V and 5 from J; bases not matched to a gene: 5. The CDR3 sequence: CASSTGLVDNEQFF. The DNA for the CDR3 is TGTGCCAGCAGCACGGGACTAGTAGACAATGAGCAGTTCTTC.

In this sample, this clone turned up a few times. The J gene is TRBJ2-7, the V gene TRBV2; D might be TRBD1 (5 bases). Germline-derived CDR1 and CDR2 are SNHLY and FYNNEI. Trimming pared 3 bases from V and 7 bases from J, leaving 13 bases between. This CDR3 has 13 amino acids. The CDR3 sequence is CASSDFRAGEQYF. CDR3 in DNA: TGTGCCAGCAGTGATTTCCGGGCAGGGGAGCAGTACTTC.

This clone was detected only once. The rearrangement links TRBV19 to TRBJ1-1; D is possibly TRBD1 (5 bases). V was cut by 5 bases and J by 11 bases, with 15 bases left in between. CDR3 length: 12 amino acids. The germline gives CDR1 LNHDA, CDR2 SQIVND (reference sequence). CDR3 bases: TGTGCCAGTAGTCCCCCCGGGGGTGGGGCTTTCTTT. This sequence encodes CASSPPGGGAFF.

J is TRBJ2-3 and V is TRBV6-5; D possibly corresponds to TRBD1 (6 bases). The CDR3 contains 13 residues. CDR1 and CDR2 from the germline V gene are MNHEY and SVGAGI. The ends were cut back, 6 bases at V and 2 bases at J, with 9 bases in the middle. The CDR3 spells CASRHRDTDTQYF. The CDR3 DNA follows: TGTGCCAGCAGACACAGGGACACAGATACGCAGTATTTT.

This clone was observed a few times. CDR3 loop: CASSRGQEIYEQYF. The CDR3, as DNA: TGCGCCAGCAGCAGGGGACAGGAGATCTACGAGCAGTACTTC. The J gene is TRBJ2-7, the V gene TRBV5-1; 8 bases map to TRBD1. V dropped 4 bases and J dropped 3; count of bases not matched to a gene: 6. The length of the CDR3 is 14 residues. Germline V CDR1 and CDR2: SGHRS, YFSETQ.

The CDR3 DNA sequence: TGTGCCAGCAGCTTGGGCCAGGGCCACACTGAAGCTTTCTTT. Translated: CASSLGQGHTEAFF. The chain links TRBV5-4 to TRBJ1-1; D possibly corresponds to TRBD1 (5 bases). The V gene's germline CDR1 is SGHNT and CDR2 YYREEE (reference sequence). This CDR3 has 14 amino acids. The ends were cut back, 0 bases at V and 3 bases at J, with 9 bases in the middle. The whole variable domain, filled in from reference TRBV5-4 and TRBJ1-1, reads ETGVTQSPTHLIKTRGQQVTLRCSSQSGHNTVSWYQQALGQGPQFIFQYYREEENGRGNFPPRFSGLQFPNYSSELNVNALELDDSALYLCASSLGQGHTEAFFGQGTRLTVV.

The chain links TRBV6-5 to TRBJ1-3, with D possibly being TRBD1 (6 bases). The CDR3 sequence is 16 residues long. Germline V gene lookup returns CDR1 MNHEY and CDR2 SVGAGI. V gave up 1 base and J gave up 0 bases, with 10 bases separating them. DNA for the CDR3: TGTGCCAGCAGTTACTTACAGGGTAGCTCTGGAAACACCATATATTTT. The encoded protein is CASSYLQGSSGNTIYF.

This sequence joins TRBV5-4 and TRBJ1-1; 7 nucleotides agree with TRBD1. V shed 4 bases and J 2 bases; nucleotides not matched to a gene: 8. This CDR3 comprises 15 residues. The germline CDR1 and CDR2 sequences are SGHNT and YYREEE (reference sequence). CDR3 sequence reads: CASSRGQGSNTEAFF. The CDR3 nucleotides read TGTGCCAGCAGCAGGGGGCAGGGTAGTAACACTGAAGCTTTCTTT.

The chain uses TRBV9 and TRBJ2-1; 14 nucleotides line up with TRBD2. From germline, CDR1 is SGDLS and CDR2 YYNGEE. CDR3 length equals 16 residues. Germline trimming cut 4 bases from V and 8 bases from J; bases unmatched to any gene: 8. CDR3 DNA: TGTGCCAGCAGCCCCGGGACTAGCGGGAGTGTGCATGAGCAGTTCTTC. Amino acids: CASSPGTSGSVHEQFF.

This chain uses TRBV6-4 with TRBJ1-1; D is ambiguous. CDR1 and CDR2 from the germline V gene are MRHNA and SNTAGT. The CDR3 totals 14 residues. V gave up 9 bases and J gave up 0 bases, with 14 bases separating them. CDR3 region: CASRTSGVNTEAFF. The DNA for the CDR3 is TGTGCCAGTAGAACTTCCGGGGTGAACACTGAAGCTTTCTTT.

The chain employs TRBV4-2 and TRBJ1-4, with 7 nucleotides matching TRBD1. Per germline, CDR1 LGHNA and CDR2 YNFKEQ. This CDR3 spans 16 amino acids. After removal of 1 base from V and 6 bases from J, the junction contained 8 bases not matched to a gene. CDR3 loop: CASSQGPGGRDEKLFF. Here the CDR3 DNA reads TGTGCCAGCAGCCAAGGCCCAGGGGGAAGGGATGAAAAACTGTTTTTT.

The rearrangement joins TRBV7-9 to TRBJ2-5, with 7 bases aligning to TRBD1. CDR3 length: 15 residues. Unmatched junction bases numbered 6, after V lost 1 base and J lost 4 bases. Per germline, CDR1 SEHNR and CDR2 FQNEAQ (reference sequence). In DNA, the CDR3 is TGTGCCAGCAGCTTAGGACAGGGTCTTATAGAGACCCAGTACTTC. Its translation is CASSLGQGLIETQYF.

The chain joins TRBV2 to TRBJ2-4, with 7 bases that match TRBD1. Germline values: CDR1 SNHLY, CDR2 FYNNEI. The CDR3 runs to 15 residues. Unmatched junction bases numbered 11, after V lost 5 bases and J lost 7 bases. CDR3 in DNA: TGTGCCAGCAGTCCTACAGGGGCTGTCAGTAACATTCAGTACTTC. Encoded protein: CASSPTGAVSNIQYF.

The chain employs TRBV5-1 and TRBJ2-7; 10 nucleotides match TRBD2. CDR3 size: 14 residues. J gave up 1 base and V 4 bases, and 2 bases lay outside the gene matches. CDR1 and CDR2 from the germline V gene are SGHRS and YFSETQ. DNA of the CDR3: TGCGCCAGCAGCCGGACTAGCGGATCCTACGAGCAGTACTTC. It specifies CASSRTSGSYEQYF.

This rearrangement joins TRBV5-6 to TRBJ2-3; D not resolved. Germline CDR1 and CDR2: SGHDT and YYEEEE. Trimming took 1 base from V and 3 from J, leaving 9 bases between them. The CDR3 has 14 amino acids. The chain's CDR3 is CASSLSTPTDTQYF. The CDR3 DNA follows: TGTGCCAGCAGCTTGTCTACTCCAACAGATACGCAGTATTTT.

The CDR3 DNA reads TGCGCCAGCAGCCAATGGGACAGGGGAATCGAGGAGCAGTTCTTC. Amino acids: CASSQWDRGIEEQFF. The chain uses TRBV4-3 and TRBJ2-1; 10 bases map to TRBD1. CDR3 size: 15 residues. With 2 bases clipped from V and 10 bases from J, the junction kept 8 bases outside the gene matches. CDR1 LGHNA and CDR2 YSLEER come from the germline V gene.

This chain joins TRBV27 and TRBJ1-4; D gene uncertain. Germline lookup yields CDR1 MNHEY and CDR2 SMNVEV (reference sequence). Deletions cut 0 bases from V and 6 bases from J, with 17 bases between. This CDR3 comprises 17 residues. This CDR3 reads CASSLSPLSGFDEKLFF. CDR3 DNA: TGTGCCAGCAGTTTATCGCCACTTAGTGGCTTTGATGAAAAACTGTTTTTT. Full variable domain (rest looked up from reference TRBV27 and TRBJ1-4): EAQVTQNPRYLITVTGKKLTVTCSQNMNHEYMSWYRQDPGLGLRQIYYSMNVEVTDKGDVPEGYKVSRKEKRNFPLILESPSPNQTSLYFCASSLSPLSGFDEKLFFGSGTQLSVL.

This clone turned up a few times. Other DNA sequences in this sample translate to the same CDR3. CDR3 amino acids: CASSLLTDTQYF. The CDR3, as DNA: TGTGCCAGCAGCTTGTTGACAGATACGCAGTATTTT. This chain connects TRBV5-6 to TRBJ2-3; no firm D call. The CDR3 contains 12 residues. Trimming took off 1 base at V and 3 bases at J, with 3 bases between the two ends. Germline V CDR1 and CDR2: SGHDT, YYEEEE.